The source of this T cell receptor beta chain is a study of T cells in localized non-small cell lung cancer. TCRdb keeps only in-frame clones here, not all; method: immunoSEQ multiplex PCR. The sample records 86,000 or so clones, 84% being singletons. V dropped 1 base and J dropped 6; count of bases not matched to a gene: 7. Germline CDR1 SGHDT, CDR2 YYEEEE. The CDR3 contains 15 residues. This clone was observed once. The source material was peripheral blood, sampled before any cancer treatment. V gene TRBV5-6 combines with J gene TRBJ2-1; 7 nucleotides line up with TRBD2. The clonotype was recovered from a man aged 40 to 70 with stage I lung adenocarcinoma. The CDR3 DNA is TGTGCCAGCAGCTTGAGTTGGGAGGGAGTCAATGAGCAGTTCTTC. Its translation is CASSLSWEGVNEQFF.